Here is one TCR beta chain with its context. Its specificity is unknown. A modified ARM-PCR protocol with three rounds of nested PCR amplified TCRbeta. TCRdb ran MiXCR on the multiplex PCR reads and lists one entry per CDR3 protein. This sample has 220,000 or so distinct CDR3 sequences; less than 80% occur once, and the top ten carry around 27%. The data were taken from a study of tumor and adjacent non-tumor tissue in lung cancer. Study-level information: The cohort had approximately 13 adenocarcinoma, a couple of squamous cell and 1 small cell patients. Whole-study findings and limits: Higher tumor TCR diversity was associated with shorter survival. In normal lung, the top 100 clones were significantly more dominant than in tumor.

This sample's RNA came from whole unsorted tissue. The clonotype comes from a man between 60 and 75 years old with non-small cell lung cancer. The sample comprised lung tumor tissue.

The CDR3 DNA is TGCGGTGTTGTTAGGCAGGAGAACACTGAAGCTTTCTTT. Translation: CGVVRQENTEAFF. The J gene is TRBJ1-1, the V gene TRBV29-1, with unresolved D. The CDR3 extends over 13 amino acids. Looked up from germline, CDR1 is SQVTM and CDR2 is ANQGSEA.